One T cell receptor beta chain is described in this entry. Its matching antigen is unknown. The data stem from a study of blood T cells in healthy people across ages. General study results and limits: Per-million-T-cell TCR beta diversity fell roughly linearly with age.

A second PCR of 7 to 11 cycles used a sample-barcoded 5' primer and a J-beta primer mix. From the 5' RACE reads, TCRdb called clonotypes with MiXCR, one entry per CDR3 protein. Here the sample spans 760,000 or so distinct CDR3 sequences, 25% being singletons. Germline V gene data show CDR1 as SGHNT and CDR2 as YYREEE (reference sequence). The CDR3 is 17 residues long. The V end lost 5 bases, the J end lost 2 bases, and 21 bases lay between the germline ends. This sample also appeared in a second study, on T cells of mothers and their children.

The receptor's source is a boy aged 5-17 years in good health. The chain employs TRBV5-4 and TRBJ2-3; TRBD1 or TRBD2 may be the D gene (6 bases each). The sample taken for sequencing was blood. CDR3 DNA sequence: TGTGCCAGCAGGGGTGGAGGAGGGGGAGAGGTCACAGATACGCAGTATTTT. Its protein product is CASRGGGGGEVTDTQYF.